This T cell receptor beta chain originates from a study of T-cell reconstitution after alpha-beta-depleted transplantation in children (dated by TCRdb to 2016 to 2017). About the investigation overall: Using TCR repertoire profiling, the study followed T-cell immune reconstitution in a quantitative way in children after TCRalphabeta/CD19-depleted allogeneic hematopoietic cell transplantation. Study-level results and caveats: Apparently early alphabetaT-cell count recovery about two months after transplant reportedly relied on only several hundred rapidly expanded clones derived from non-depleted graft cells. The high TCRbeta diversity at day 60 in some patients was ascribed to recipient T cells and intrathymic progenitors that had survived conditioning. The frequencies of hyperexpanded clones fell over the following months, and after one year, T-cell counts and TCRbeta diversity were mostly attributed to newly produced T cells.

Reading the label with the study, this specimen's treatment or condition is: allogeneic hematopoietic cell transplantation with graft depleted of TCRalphabeta T cells and CD19 B cells. TCRalphabeta/CD19-depleted allogeneic hematopoietic cell grafts were given to the transplant recipients, all of whom were children. Notes on this clonotype: It lacks a known antigen. No base qualities exist here, and no much larger clone lies one base off it.

Library creation used PCR. Sequencing took place on an Illumina HiSeq 2500. TCR libraries were prepared with molecular barcoding, using unique molecular identifiers to normalize TCRbeta repertoire quantification. Using fastp trimming at Q25 and MiXCR clonotype assembly, TCRdb reanalyzed the public sequencing data and kept in-frame beta chains. Under each unique CDR3 protein, matching rows form one entry showing the most common genes and DNA. A total of roughly 500,000 distinct CDR3 sequences appear in this sample, over 9.5% of them only once. In total, the top ten clones hold approximately 2% of the sample. The V end gives up 5 bases and the J end 3 bases, leaving 13 bases in the junction not matched to a gene. In the germline V gene, CDR1 corresponds to MDHEN and CDR2 to SYDVKM. From the cysteine through the phenylalanine, the CDR3 covers 16 amino acids. Only CDR3 DNA is held: 48 bases, read in frame from base 1.

Source: PBMCs, taken before TCRalphabeta/CD19-depleted stem cell transplant. This clonotype originated in a child under 10 years old with inherited bone marrow failure, due to receive a stem cell transplant. Rearrangement joined TRBV28 to TRBJ2-7, with 7 bases in between that match TRBD1. The DNA is as follows: TGTGCCAGCAGTGCCGACGCACGACAGGGAATCTACGAGCAGTACTTC. This gives the protein CASSADARQGIYEQYF.